This T cell receptor (beta chain) appears in the sequencing data of a study of blood T cell repertoires in COVID-19. On the study more broadly: The study drew acute and convalescent COVID-19 samples from the United States, Italy and Spain.

The CDR3 is made up of 14 amino acids. Looked up from germline, CDR1 is SGHRS and CDR2 is YFSETQ. V was pared by 0 bases and J by 4 bases, with 8 bases between. Seattle participants joined during active infection and were tracked over time. Authors' data handling: Reference gene primer amplification gave estimated nucleated cell counts. Clones were read by immunoSEQ multiplex PCR, and TCRdb kept only the in-frame ones, dropping some. The V and J calls and clone size are taken from that table; D and trimming were inferred from the DNA. The table lists 250,000 to 350,000 clones, 88% of them singletons. The sequence was collected from a woman aged 25-40 years with COVID-19, enrolled during active disease. The sample comprised peripheral blood. V gene TRBV5-1 combines with J gene TRBJ2-1, with D uncertain. The DNA of the CDR3 is TGCGCCAGCAGCTTGGTTGCGCGTTACAATGAGCAGTTCTTC. Translation gives CASSLVARYNEQFF.